A selection of T cell receptor beta chains follows, all from one sample in a study of PD-1 blockade in classical Hodgkin lymphoma. Method: immunoSEQ multiplex PCR; TCRdb's copy keeps in-frame clones and lacks some. Of roughly 40,000 clones detected, around 71% appear once; the ten largest clones hold less than 4%. The sequences come from peripheral blood mononuclear cells (PBMCs), collected at baseline. These receptors were obtained from a human donor with classical Hodgkin lymphoma. Both conserved end residues are part of each CDR3. A D gene is named only where the DNA matches it firmly. Size tells how often a clone was seen (once, few, many) or the class of an expanded clone, and some rows leave it out.

D	J	size	V	CDR3	DNA
NA	TRBJ1-1	few	TRBV27	CASSLYKTMNTEAFF	TGTGCCAGCAGTTTGTATAAAACGATGAACACTGAAGCTTTCTTT
NA	TRBJ2-3	NA	TRBV20-1	CSARDRDTQYF	TGCAGTGCTAGAGATAGAGATACGCAGTATTTT
NA	TRBJ2-3	NA	TRBV9	CASSAQRDTQYF	TGTGCCAGCAGCGCCCAAAGGGATACGCAGTATTTT
TRBD2	TRBJ2-5	NA	TRBV4-1	CASSFAGVQETQYF	TGCGCCAGCAGCTTTGCGGGGGTCCAAGAGACCCAGTACTTC
TRBD2	TRBJ2-1	NA	TRBV6-5	CASSPRGRLAHEQFF	TGTGCCAGCAGTCCGAGGGGTAGACTAGCGCATGAGCAGTTCTTC
NA	TRBJ2-2	NA	TRBV30	CAITLQVFGELFF	TGTGCCATAACTTTACAGGTGTTCGGGGAGCTGTTTTTT
TRBD1	TRBJ2-2	NA	TRBV4-3	CASSQDLILGLQGAGELFF	TGCGCCAGCAGCCAAGATCTCATACTCGGGTTACAGGGGGCCGGGGAGCTGTTTTTT
NA	TRBJ2-7	NA	TRBV5-4	CASSLSSYEQYF	TGTGCCAGCAGCTTATCTTCCTACGAGCAGTACTTC
NA	TRBJ1-1	once	TRBV6-6	CASRESPQFEAFF	TGTGCCAGTAGGGAGTCCCCTCAGTTTGAAGCTTTCTTT
NA	TRBJ2-3	NA	TRBV7-9	CASSPPPRVGDTQYF	TGTGCCAGCAGCCCTCCCCCCAGGGTTGGAGATACGCAGTATTTT
NA	TRBJ1-2	medium-sized	TRBV29-1	CSVAGGGDYGYTF	TGCAGCGTTGCCGGAGGGGGGGACTATGGCTACACCTTC
NA	TRBJ1-2	NA	TRBV9	CASGGRTGYTF	TGTGCCAGCGGGGGCCGGACTGGCTACACCTTC
TRBD1	TRBJ2-5	NA	TRBV7-6	CASSLSGGGSYQETQYF	TGTGCCAGCAGCTTATCAGGGGGCGGCTCGTACCAAGAGACCCAGTACTTC
NA	TRBJ2-2	NA	TRBV6-5	CASSFGGNGWELFF	TGTGCCAGCAGTTTCGGAGGGAATGGTTGGGAGCTGTTTTTT
NA	TRBJ2-3	NA	TRBV7-9	CASSFPRGDTQYF	TGTGCCAGCAGCTTCCCTCGGGGGGATACGCAGTATTTT
TRBD1	TRBJ1-5	medium-sized	TRBV10-3	CALSDRGGNQPQHF	TGTGCCCTTAGTGACAGGGGGGGCAATCAGCCCCAGCATTTT
NA	TRBJ2-7	NA	TRBV10-2	CASRDDQALYEQYF	TGCGCCAGCAGGGATGACCAGGCCCTCTACGAGCAGTACTTC
TRBD1	TRBJ2-7	NA	TRBV28	CASSRAGTGSPHYEQYF	TGTGCCAGCAGCCGAGCCGGGACAGGCTCCCCCCACTACGAGCAGTACTTC
NA	TRBJ2-5	NA	TRBV2	CASILWFEETQYF	TGTGCCAGCATTCTCTGGTTTGAAGAGACCCAGTACTTC
TRBD1	TRBJ1-2	few	TRBV5-6	CASTEPGQASYGYTF	TGTGCCAGCACCGAACCGGGACAGGCCAGCTATGGCTACACCTTC
NA	TRBJ1-6	many	TRBV2	CASSEVEHSNSPLHF	TGTGCCAGCAGTGAAGTGGAGCACTCGAATTCACCCCTCCACTTT
NA	TRBJ1-1	few	TRBV7-9	CASSPWGNGNTEAFF	TGTGCCAGCAGCCCGTGGGGTAACGGGAACACTGAAGCTTTCTTT
NA	TRBJ1-1	NA	TRBV30	CAWSPSAEAFF	TGTGCCTGGTCCCCGTCCGCTGAAGCTTTCTTT
NA	TRBJ1-3	NA	TRBV19	CASSDQGFSGNTIYF	TGTGCCAGTAGCGACCAGGGTTTCTCTGGAAACACCATATATTTT
NA	TRBJ1-3	NA	TRBV30	CAWADWSSGNTIYF	TGTGCCTGGGCCGACTGGAGCTCTGGAAACACCATATATTTT
NA	TRBJ2-1	NA	TRBV7-9	CASSPSQGSSYNEQFF	TGTGCCAGCAGCCCCTCGCAGGGCAGCTCCTACAATGAGCAGTTCTTC
NA	TRBJ2-1	NA	TRBV9	CASSARGRNEQFF	TGTGCCAGCAGCGCCCGGGGTAGAAATGAGCAGTTCTTC
NA	TRBJ2-2	once	TRBV9	CASSVAGGGTGELFF	TGTGCCAGCAGCGTAGCCGGGGGCGGGACCGGGGAGCTGTTTTTT
NA	TRBJ2-1	few	TRBV5-5	CASSLVAANEQFF	TGTGCCAGCAGCTTGGTAGCAGCCAATGAGCAGTTCTTC
TRBD1	TRBJ1-2	few	TRBV10-2	CASRDREDGYTF	TGCGCCAGCAGGGACAGGGAGGATGGCTACACCTTC
NA	TRBJ1-2	NA	TRBV7-9	CASRRQGESSNGYTF	TGTGCCAGCAGGCGGCAGGGCGAGAGTAGTAATGGCTACACCTTC
NA	TRBJ2-7	NA	TRBV10-2	CASSDNRDTRPEQYF	TGCGCCAGCAGTGACAATCGGGACACTCGGCCCGAGCAGTACTTC
TRBD2	TRBJ2-1	NA	TRBV7-3	CASSSLEQIAGNEQFF	TGTGCCAGCAGCTCATTAGAGCAAATAGCGGGCAATGAGCAGTTCTTC
NA	TRBJ2-1	few	TRBV7-3	CASSYLGSGNEQFF	TGTGCCAGCAGCTACCTGGGGAGTGGGAATGAGCAGTTCTTC
NA	TRBJ2-3	once	TRBV5-4	CASSLRTDTQYF	TGTGCCAGCAGCTTGCGGACAGATACGCAGTATTTT
TRBD1	TRBJ2-5	NA	TRBV4-3	CASSQGIGGAGTQYF	TGCGCCAGCAGCCAAGGGATAGGGGGCGCGGGGACCCAGTACTTC
TRBD2	TRBJ2-7	NA	TRBV5-1	CASSPWTSGSYEQYF	TGCGCCAGCAGCCCCTGGACTAGCGGCTCCTACGAGCAGTACTTC
NA	TRBJ1-1	medium-sized	TRBV4-3	CASSQQGTTEAFF	TGCGCCAGCAGCCAACAGGGGACCACTGAAGCTTTCTTT
TRBD2	TRBJ2-3	NA	TRBV5-1	CASRSGVGDTQYF	TGCGCCAGCCGAAGCGGGGTGGGAGATACGCAGTATTTT
NA	TRBJ2-2	NA	TRBV27	CASRDSWPGELFF	TGTGCCAGCAGGGACAGTTGGCCCGGGGAGCTGTTTTTT
NA	TRBJ2-7	many	TRBV11-3	CASSLEGDYEQYF	TGTGCCAGCAGCTTAGAGGGGGATTACGAGCAGTACTTC
NA	TRBJ2-1	NA	TRBV2	CASRAGPRSYNEQFF	TGTGCCAGCAGGGCCGGGCCCCGCTCCTACAATGAGCAGTTCTTC
NA	TRBJ2-7	NA	TRBV5-4	CASSPGPTYEQYF	TGTGCCAGCAGCCCCGGCCCGACCTACGAGCAGTACTTC
TRBD1	TRBJ2-7	NA	TRBV7-6	CASRDRSYEQYF	TGTGCCAGCCGGGACAGATCCTACGAGCAGTACTTC